This section outlines one TCR beta chain sequence together with its context. Its target antigen remains unknown. Within one base of it there is no much larger clone, and no base qualities were kept. Donors were healthy HIV-negative adults with no recently reported acute infections or vaccinations. Every donor was a Caucasian adult residing in Nashville, Tennessee, USA. CD4+ T cells were enriched by magnetic negative selection, after which naive cells were positively selected on CD45RA and the negative fraction was taken as the memory subset. Blood was collected by leukapheresis, and PBMCs were isolated by Ficoll-Histopaque density gradient centrifugation and then cryopreserved in liquid nitrogen vapor phase. Analytical flow cytometry was used to check the purity and quantity of each magnetically sorted T cell population. Genomic DNA was isolated from every sorted fraction and measured by UV absorbance on a Nanodrop 2000c.

This sample was taken from a study of shared clonotypes between healthy human individuals (TCRdb year 2020). As for the study more broadly: The cohort comprised a couple of women and a few men aged 18 to 49 years. Per donor, three plates each were used for CD4 naive and CD4 memory, two for CD8 naive, and one for CD8 memory. To estimate repertoire size and how much clonotype sharing occurs between individuals, the study deeply sequenced the blood TCR repertoires of several healthy adults. To increase sequencing depth and limit assay-specific biases, different laboratories used diverse techniques to prepare libraries and sequence TCR repertoires. Per donor, leukapheresis produced somewhere between about 0.94 and 9 billion PBMCs.

The CDR3 runs 15 residues from the cysteine to the phenylalanine. The CDR3 DNA has 45 bases and is translated from base 1. V and J are truncated by 4 bases and 4 bases respectively, leaving an intervening sequence of 17 bases. Based on the germline V gene, the CDR1 and CDR2 sequences are SGHRS and YFSETQ. TCR CDR3 regions were amplified from genomic DNA by multiplex PCR using the deep immunoSEQ assay. Genomic DNA extracted from each cell subset was distributed evenly over all wells of several immunoSEQ 96-well plates, and each plate served as one replicate. For sorted subsets, roughly 0.2 ug genomic DNA, equal to 30,000 or so T cell genomes, was loaded into each replicate PCR. Purified libraries were quantified with a Qubit 3.0 fluorometer, sized on a Bioanalyzer 2100, and re-quantified with the KAPA Library Quantification kit. A separate single-read 150-cycle Illumina NextSeq 550 flow cell was used to sequence each immunoSEQ 96-well plate. The authors' pipeline ran thus. The immunoSEQ output contained only junctional sequences without quality scores, so filtering could not match that applied to full-length reads. Sequences were annotated with PyIR, a Python wrapper for IgBLAST v1.9, using IMGT germline references to assign V/J genes and CDR3. Reads were filtered out if the reads had weak V/J assignments (E-value above 1e-6), no CDR3, stop codons, out-of-frame junctions, or ambiguous translated residues. A V3J clonotype was defined by an identical inferred V gene, J gene, and CDR3 amino acid sequence. To compute the percentage overlap between repertoires, the number of shared unique clonotypes was divided by the size of the smaller repertoire. RTK rarefaction, the Chao1 estimator, and Recon v2.1 estimates of unobserved clonotypes were used to assess repertoire richness. OLGA was used to compute generation probabilities for all TCRbeta clonotypes that the gDNA method yielded from several donors. Held by TCRdb, this immuneACCESS table contains in-frame sequences only and omits some clones. Under half of the omission traces to an unresolved V gene where checked; the cause of the rest is unknown. V, J and clone size were drawn from that table, and D and trimming were deduced from the DNA. The sample includes some 1 million clones, with 70% to 80% observed a single time. Approximately 1.5% of the sample comes from the top ten.

Here is what the overall study found, with its caveats: When several donors were compared, the shared fraction of clonotypes was about 5% for naive CD4, roughly 3.3% for naive CD8, roughly 2.5% for memory CD4, and 0.3% to 0.5% for memory CD8. Compared with non-shared clonotypes, clonotypes shared by all four sorted-subset donors had higher generation probabilities. Incomplete sequencing was indicated by rarefaction of sorted-subset datasets, despite the large sequencing depth. Because the study included a small number of donors, the genetic and exposure-history diversity represented was limited. Sampling was restricted to blood, and TCR repertoires in tissue are likely to differ from TCR repertoires in blood. Pairwise subsampling led to the expectation that sequencing depth would affect the degree of clonotype sharing among donors. Naive subsets generally had larger estimated clonotype richness than memory subsets.

Sequences were obtained from memory CD4+ T cells sorted from blood. This specimen's cell subset or site label, per the study, means: CD45RA-negative fraction. This sequence uses TRBV5-1 and TRBJ2-5, with no D gene named confidently. This receptor was identified in a man between 18 and 35 years old in good health. The CDR3 protein: CASSPGPEWSETQYF. The DNA sequence is as follows: TGCGCCAGCAGCCCTGGACCGGAATGGTCAGAGACCCAGTACTTC.